The rows below give T cell receptor beta chains drawn from one sample of a study of shared clonotypes between healthy human individuals. The protocol was immunoSEQ multiplex PCR, while the TCRdb copy is restricted to in-frame clones and leaves out a portion. In the table there are more than 2 million clones, approximately 94% of which are singletons. What was sequenced was naive CD4+ T cells sorted from blood. Every receptor here comes from a man aged 18 to 30 in good health. CDR3s include the opening cysteine and the closing phenylalanine or tryptophan. Fields, in order: V gene, D gene, clone size, J gene, CDR3 protein, CDR3 DNA. The D gene is left open where the match is weak. Some rows mark clone size as missing; the rest say once, few, many or name a class of expanded clone.

TRBV10-3	.	.	TRBJ1-1	CAAYRSQNTEAFF	TGTGCCGCGTACCGCTCCCAGAACACTGAAGCTTTCTTT
TRBV30	.	.	TRBJ2-5	CAWSAYRGRGETQYF	TGTGCCTGGAGTGCATACAGGGGGAGGGGTGAGACCCAGTACTTC
TRBV7-8	.	.	TRBJ1-2	CASSLEVRQIWGYTF	TGTGCCAGCAGCTTAGAAGTCCGACAAATATGGGGCTACACCTTC
TRBV14	.	.	TRBJ2-7	CASSQGPYEQYF	TGTGCCAGCAGCCAGGGGCCCTACGAGCAGTACTTC
TRBV7-2	TRBD1	.	TRBJ1-2	CASSLVRGDYGYTF	TGTGCCAGCAGCTTAGTCAGGGGGGACTATGGCTACACCTTC
TRBV25-1	.	.	TRBJ1-4	CASSETGGDEKLFF	TGTGCCAGCAGTGAGACAGGAGGCGATGAAAAACTGTTTTTT
TRBV6-5	TRBD1	.	TRBJ2-5	CASKTGVVETQYF	TGTGCCAGCAAGACAGGGGTAGTAGAGACCCAGTACTTC
TRBV6-6	.	.	TRBJ1-5	CASSYSSGRQPQHF	TGTGCCAGCAGTTACTCGAGCGGCCGTCAGCCCCAGCATTTT
TRBV29-1	TRBD2	.	TRBJ2-3	CSVPRLAGSADTQYF	TGCAGCGTTCCTAGACTAGCGGGGTCGGCAGATACGCAGTATTTT
TRBV15	.	.	TRBJ1-5	CATSPFPGHVDQPQHF	TGTGCCACCAGCCCTTTTCCGGGACACGTTGATCAGCCCCAGCATTTT
TRBV18	.	.	TRBJ1-5	CASSPEMRTVNQPQHF	TGTGCCAGCTCACCTGAAATGAGGACGGTAAATCAGCCCCAGCATTTT
TRBV30	.	.	TRBJ2-5	CAWSVLMGVQETQYF	TGTGCCTGGAGTGTATTAATGGGAGTGCAAGAGACCCAGTACTTC
TRBV6-5	.	few	TRBJ1-3	CASRGSSSGNTIYF	TGTGCCAGCAGAGGGTCGAGCTCTGGAAACACCATATATTTT
TRBV10-2	.	once	TRBJ2-3	CASSQMAGDTQYF	TGCGCCAGCAGCCAGATGGCGGGAGATACGCAGTATTTT
TRBV6-5	.	.	TRBJ2-7	CASSSLLAEQYF	TGTGCCAGCAGTTCCCTGTTGGCCGAGCAGTACTTC
TRBV5-1	.	.	TRBJ2-3	CASSLGTPRSDTQYF	TGCGCCAGCAGCTTGGGGACTCCGAGGAGCGATACGCAGTATTTT
TRBV10-3	.	.	TRBJ1-3	CAISYGQPGNTIYF	TGTGCCATCAGTTATGGACAGCCTGGAAACACCATATATTTT
TRBV30	.	.	TRBJ1-5	CAWSPRGSRSNQPQHF	TGTGCCTGGAGTCCTAGAGGTTCTCGCAGCAATCAGCCCCAGCATTTT
TRBV2	.	once	TRBJ2-7	CASRQAYEQYF	TGTGCCAGCAGACAGGCCTACGAGCAGTACTTC
TRBV15	TRBD2	.	TRBJ2-7	CATSRRWSGRWGYEQYF	TGTGCCACCAGCAGACGTTGGAGCGGGAGATGGGGGTACGAGCAGTACTTC
TRBV10-1	.	.	TRBJ1-1	CASTQSLRSEAFF	TGCGCCAGCACACAAAGTTTACGGTCTGAAGCTTTCTTT
TRBV6-5	.	.	TRBJ2-2	CASSYSLPGHTGELFF	TGTGCCAGCAGTTACTCTCTTCCGGGTCACACCGGGGAGCTGTTTTTT
TRBV28	.	.	TRBJ1-1	CASLAWANEAFF	TGTGCCAGCCTCGCCTGGGCCAATGAAGCTTTCTTT
TRBV4-3	TRBD1	.	TRBJ1-5	CASSQDRDRARQPQHF	TGCGCCAGCAGCCAAGATCGGGACAGGGCTCGTCAGCCCCAGCATTTT
TRBV18	TRBD1	once	TRBJ1-1	CASSPRQGDVTEAFF	TGTGCCAGCTCACCCAGACAGGGAGACGTGACTGAAGCTTTCTTT
TRBV28	.	.	TRBJ2-5	CASSLTDGGKTQYF	TGTGCCAGCAGTTTGACAGACGGCGGGAAGACCCAGTACTTC
TRBV27	.	once	TRBJ1-5	CASSLEGRSNQPQHF	TGTGCCAGCAGTTTAGAGGGAAGAAGCAATCAGCCCCAGCATTTT
TRBV27	TRBD1	.	TRBJ1-5	CASSLFGTGPLSNQPQHF	TGTGCCAGCAGTTTATTCGGGACAGGGCCTTTAAGCAATCAGCCCCAGCATTTT
TRBV6-1	TRBD2	.	TRBJ2-1	CASTGLAGAYEQFF	TGTGCCAGCACGGGACTAGCGGGAGCATATGAGCAGTTCTTC
TRBV7-8	.	.	TRBJ1-5	CASSLGAGNNQPQHF	TGTGCCAGCAGCTTAGGGGCAGGGAACAATCAGCCCCAGCATTTT
TRBV10-1	TRBD2	.	TRBJ2-7	CASSEGAGGSDEQYF	TGCGCCAGCAGTGAGGGGGCGGGAGGGTCGGACGAGCAGTACTTC
TRBV19	.	.	TRBJ2-7	CASSIQAYSYEQYF	TGTGCCAGTAGTATCCAGGCTTACTCCTACGAGCAGTACTTC
TRBV2	TRBD2	.	TRBJ2-7	CASTTGTSGLREYF	TGTGCCAGCACAACCGGGACTAGCGGGCTCCGGGAGTACTTC
TRBV30	.	once	TRBJ2-7	CAWSVGLPPHEQYF	TGTGCCTGGAGTGTAGGGCTCCCCCCCCACGAGCAGTACTTC
TRBV15	TRBD1	once	TRBJ1-1	CATSREGQGANTEAFF	TGTGCCACCAGCAGAGAAGGGCAGGGGGCGAACACTGAAGCTTTCTTT
TRBV5-1	.	.	TRBJ2-3	CASSLEVGAHTDTQYF	TGCGCCAGCAGCTTGGAGGTGGGGGCACACACAGATACGCAGTATTTT
TRBV7-9	.	once	TRBJ2-7	CASSLLGTGDYEQYF	TGTGCCAGCAGCCTCCTCGGGACGGGGGACTACGAGCAGTACTTC
TRBV7-6	TRBD1	.	TRBJ2-7	CASSQTDRARSYEQYF	TGTGCCAGCAGCCAAACTGACAGGGCCCGCTCCTACGAGCAGTACTTC
TRBV5-1	TRBD2	.	TRBJ2-1	CASSSRGGRAPSYNEQFF	TGCGCCAGCAGCTCCCGGGGCGGGAGGGCCCCCTCCTACAATGAGCAGTTCTTC
TRBV6-5	TRBD1	.	TRBJ2-3	CASSRDRPSTDTQYF	TGTGCCAGCAGTCGGGACAGGCCCAGCACAGATACGCAGTATTTT
TRBV9	TRBD2	.	TRBJ2-1	CASSVVGGAYNEQFF	TGTGCCAGCAGCGTAGTCGGGGGGGCCTACAATGAGCAGTTCTTC
TRBV19	.	.	TRBJ2-3	CASSIGWQGRLDTQYF	TGTGCCAGTAGTATAGGGTGGCAGGGGCGGTTGGATACGCAGTATTTT
TRBV11-2	TRBD2	.	TRBJ2-7	CASSIAGGAHEQYF	TGTGCCAGCAGTATTGCGGGAGGCGCGCACGAGCAGTACTTC
TRBV5-6	.	.	TRBJ2-7	CASSLQGPYEQYF	TGTGCCAGCAGCTTGCAGGGGCCCTACGAGCAGTACTTC
TRBV18	.	.	TRBJ2-3	CASSPREDTQYF	TGTGCCAGCTCACCTAGGGAAGATACGCAGTATTTT
TRBV5-1	.	.	TRBJ2-7	CASSLLGYEQYF	TGCGCCAGCAGTTTACTAGGCTACGAGCAGTACTTC
TRBV7-9	.	.	TRBJ2-3	CASSFGRPDTDTQYF	TGTGCCAGCAGCTTTGGGCGACCAGACACAGATACGCAGTATTTT
TRBV19	.	few	TRBJ1-6	CASSIVAQPRLLHF	TGTGCCAGTAGTATAGTGGCTCAACCGAGGCTCCTCCACTTT
TRBV30	TRBD1	.	TRBJ1-1	CAWSPPLKTGRTEAFF	TGTGCCTGGTCACCTCCACTAAAGACAGGGAGGACTGAAGCTTTCTTT
TRBV7-8	.	.	TRBJ1-3	CASTRRQHSGNTIYF	TGTGCCAGCACCAGGCGGCAGCACTCTGGAAACACCATATATTTT
TRBV6-1	.	.	TRBJ1-2	CASSEFETNYHGYTF	TGTGCCAGCAGTGAATTCGAGACCAACTATCATGGCTACACCTTC
TRBV7-7	TRBD2	.	TRBJ2-5	CASSAGLAGVETQYF	TGTGCTAGCAGCGCCGGACTAGCGGGGGTGGAGACCCAGTACTTC